The clone carrying this T cell receptor beta chain was seen ten or more times. What it binds is unknown. This sample is drawn from a study of breast tumors, draining lymph nodes, adjacent tissues. This CDR3 is built from 14 residues. The V gene lost 5 bases and the J gene lost 2 bases, with 13 bases spanning the gap. CDR1 and CDR2 from the germline V gene are MGHRA and YSYEKL. Via MiXCR, TCRdb re-called the multiplex PCR reads, giving one row per CDR3 protein. The sample lists approximately 130,000 distinct CDR3 sequences, less than 25% occurring once. Overall study findings and caveats: Tumors had less TCR diversity than lymph nodes, more than nontumor tissue. Compared with basal-like, luminal-like tumors shared significantly more repertoire with nontumor tissue.

The lymph nodes were axillary draining lymph nodes from breast cancer patients. The sequence was obtained from a female donor with breast cancer. Some clones in this sample may be carry-over from other donors' samples. J is TRBJ2-7 and V is TRBV4-1; D is ambiguous. The sequenced sample was axillary lymph node tissue. CDR3 protein: CASSFQVETYEQYF. The DNA of the CDR3 is TGCGCCAGCAGCTTTCAGGTGGAGACCTACGAGCAGTACTTC.